The 12 T cell receptor beta chains below all came from one sample that was sequenced in a study of T-cell reconstitution after alpha-beta-depleted transplantation in children. Unique molecular identifiers were incorporated into the prepared TCRbeta library. TCRdb recomputed calls from the PCR reads with MiXCR, one row per CDR3 protein. The sample lists 450,000 to 550,000 distinct CDR3 sequences, 11% occurring once. The sequencing here drew on PBMCs, mostly from graft donor cells, taken 180 days after TCRalphabeta/CD19-depleted stem cell transplant. These receptors originate from a female patient aged 2 to 10 who had a stem cell transplant for aplastic anemia, so the T cells may come from the graft donor.

As regards this clonotype: A much larger clone differs by one base, so this may be a read error. This chain links TRBV15 with TRBJ2-2; D unclear. This CDR3 is 15 amino acids long. The V end lost 6 bases, the J end lost 6 bases, and 17 bases lay between the germline ends. Germline loops: CDR1 LNHNV, CDR2 YYDKDF (reference sequence). The CDR3 DNA reads as TGTGCCACCAGGGCAGACTGGCGAACCGCCGGGGAGCTGTTTTTT. It yields the protein CATRADWRTAGELFF.

The sample holds a few counts of this clonotype. This CDR3 is CASSGTGTSAFEQYF. CDR3 coding DNA: TGTGCCAGCAGTGGTACCGGGACTAGCGCCTTCGAGCAGTACTTC. The chain carries TRBV12-3 or TRBV12-4 and TRBJ2-7; 10 positions match TRBD2. The CDR3 runs to 15 residues. The trim removed 5 bases at V and 6 bases at J, leaving 10 bases unmatched.

The J gene is TRBJ1-5, the V gene TRBV4-2; TRBD1 aligns across 9 bases. The germline CDR1 and CDR2 sequences are LGHNA and YNFKEQ. The junction had 8 bases not matched to a gene; V was cut back by 1 base and J by 10 bases. The length of the CDR3 is 15 residues. CDR3 DNA: TGTGCCAGCAGCCAAGTGGGACAGGGCCCCTCACCCCAGCATTTT. This translates into CASSQVGQGPSPQHF.

This chain links TRBV11-1 with TRBJ1-1; a weak D match, TRBD1 (5 bases). The CDR3 is 20 residues long. Germline V lookup: CDR1 SGHAT, CDR2 FQDESV (reference sequence). Trimming left V 3 bases short and J 4 bases short, with 30 bases between. CDR3 in DNA: TGTGCCAGCAGCTTCCCGGGCGATAATATTCAACAGGATTCCCTCACTGAAGCTTTCTTT. Translated: CASSFPGDNIQQDSLTEAFF. Based on the CDR3 plus reference TRBV11-1 and TRBJ1-1, the full variable domain is EAEVAQSPRYKITEKSQAVAFWCDPISGHATLYWYRQILGQGPELLVQFQDESVVDDSQLPKDRFSAERLKGVDSTLKIQPAELGDSAMYLCASSFPGDNIQQDSLTEAFFGQGTRLTVV.

V is TRBV2 and J is TRBJ2-7, with a weak D call TRBD2 (6 bases). The germline V gene has CDR1 SNHLY and CDR2 FYNNEI. CDR3 size: 18 residues. Trimming pared 7 bases from V and 2 bases from J, leaving 27 bases between. In DNA form, the CDR3 reads TGTGCCAGCACTCCATTTAGAGTTTCCGCGGGGATCCCCTACGAGCAGTACTTC. Translating it yields CASTPFRVSAGIPYEQYF.

The gene calls are TRBV12-3 or TRBV12-4 and TRBJ1-1; D possibly corresponds to TRBD1 (5 bases). The CDR3 contains 12 residues. With 9 bases removed from V and 8 bases from J, the gap between germline ends came to 16 bases. The CDR3 DNA reads TGTGCCAGAGGCGGTGTAGGGACCGAAGCTTTCTTT. Encoded protein: CARGGVGTEAFF.

Here the CDR3 reads CASSFRLTESYEQYF. The DNA of the CDR3 is TGTGCCAGCAGTTTCCGCCTTACAGAATCCTACGAGCAGTACTTC. The V and J genes are TRBV12-3 or TRBV12-4 and TRBJ2-7; D unresolved. V was trimmed by 3 bases and J by 1 base, leaving 13 bases between them. There are 15 residues in the CDR3.

This clonotype was counted only a few times. The chain has TRBV28 and TRBJ1-4, with 8 bases that match TRBD1. The CDR3 runs 15 residues. Unmatched junction bases numbered 8, after V lost 5 bases and J lost 6 bases. CDR1 MDHEN and CDR2 SYDVKM come from the germline V gene. In DNA, the CDR3 is TGTGCCAGCAGTCCACCTCCGGGACAGGATGAAAAACTGTTTTTT. This gives the protein CASSPPPGQDEKLFF.

This chain links TRBV24-1 with TRBJ2-5, with TRBD1 matching over 9 bases. Germline trimming cut 1 base from V and 5 bases from J; bases unmatched to any gene: 10. The length of the CDR3 is 17 residues. The germline gives CDR1 KGHDR, CDR2 SFDVKD. The CDR3: CATSDFRHRGPGETQYF. The CDR3 DNA is TGTGCCACCAGTGATTTCCGGCACAGGGGGCCGGGGGAGACCCAGTACTTC.

This clonotype was seen only a few times. The chain combines TRBV29-1 with TRBJ1-3; no firm D call. CDR3 size: 14 residues. Germline V CDR1 and CDR2: SQVTM, ANQGSEA. V gave up 6 bases and J gave up 0 bases, with 12 bases separating them. Here the CDR3 DNA reads TGCAGCGTCCGCGACATACCCTCTGGAAACACCATATATTTT. Protein product: CSVRDIPSGNTIYF.

This chain links TRBV6-1 with TRBJ2-1, with D possibly being TRBD1 (5 bases). CDR3 length: 13 amino acids. The V gene lost 6 bases and the J gene lost 6 bases, with 12 bases spanning the gap. Germline CDR1 MNHNS, CDR2 SASEGT. CDR3 loop: CASSPGQGNEQFF. The CDR3, as DNA: TGTGCCAGCAGCCCCGGCCAGGGCAATGAGCAGTTCTTC.

This chain connects TRBV5-1 to TRBJ2-4; TRBD1 matches 7 bases. The V gene end was trimmed by 4 bases and the J gene end by 0 bases; junction bases not matched to a gene: 10. The length of the CDR3 is 17 residues. CDR1 and CDR2 from the germline V gene are SGHRS and YFSETQ. Written as DNA, the CDR3 is TGCGCCAGCAGCACCTCCGGGACAGATTTAGCCAAAAACATTCAGTACTTC. This translates into CASSTSGTDLAKNIQYF.